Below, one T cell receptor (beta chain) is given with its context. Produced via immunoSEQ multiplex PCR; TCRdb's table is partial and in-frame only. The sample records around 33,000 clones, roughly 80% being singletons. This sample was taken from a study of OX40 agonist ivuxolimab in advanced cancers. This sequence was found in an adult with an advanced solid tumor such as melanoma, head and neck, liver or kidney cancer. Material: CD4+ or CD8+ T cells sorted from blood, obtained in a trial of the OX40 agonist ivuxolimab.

The CDR3 protein is CASSQGTNTGELFF. The CDR3 coding sequence is TGTGCCAGCTCCCAAGGGACGAACACCGGGGAGCTGTTTTTT. The chain has TRBV7-7 and TRBJ2-2; D is uncertain. Trimming left V 8 bases short and J 0 bases short, with 10 bases between. The CDR3 runs to 14 residues. Germline V gene lookup returns CDR1 SSHAT and CDR2 FNYEAQ (reference sequence).